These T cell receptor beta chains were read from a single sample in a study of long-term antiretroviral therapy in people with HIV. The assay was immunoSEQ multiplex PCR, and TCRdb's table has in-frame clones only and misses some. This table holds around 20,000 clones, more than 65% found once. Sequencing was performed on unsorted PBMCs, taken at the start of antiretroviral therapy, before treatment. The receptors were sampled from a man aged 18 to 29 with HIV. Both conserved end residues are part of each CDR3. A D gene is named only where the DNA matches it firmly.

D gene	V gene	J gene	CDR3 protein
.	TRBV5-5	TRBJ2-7	CASSDGRWSLEQYF
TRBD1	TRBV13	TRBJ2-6	CASSLVGTASSGANVLTF
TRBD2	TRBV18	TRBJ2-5	CASSATLVPPIAGGRETQYF
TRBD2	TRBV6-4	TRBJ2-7	CASSDVSGSGEQYF
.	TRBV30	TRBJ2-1	CAWSPSNNEQFF
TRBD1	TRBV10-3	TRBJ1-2	CAIRGTGPTATNYGYTF
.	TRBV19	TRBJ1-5	CASSLRDPNQPQHF
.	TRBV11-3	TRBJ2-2	CASSPGRDAYTGELFF
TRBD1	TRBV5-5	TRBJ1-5	CASSPGTGSNQPQHF
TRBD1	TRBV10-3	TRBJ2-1	CAISPGQVSYNEQFF
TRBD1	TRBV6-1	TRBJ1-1	CASRDRDRVNTEAFF
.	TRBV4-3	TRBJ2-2	CASSQDPAGELFF
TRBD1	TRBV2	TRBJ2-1	CASSEPGQGENEQFF
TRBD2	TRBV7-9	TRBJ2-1	CASSHLWGEGGYNEQFF
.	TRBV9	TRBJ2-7	CASSVVLGGEQYF
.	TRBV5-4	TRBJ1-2	CASSPSGGGTGYTF
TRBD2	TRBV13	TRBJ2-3	CASSRGGRDTDTQYF
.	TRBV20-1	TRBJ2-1	CSARDFYEQFF
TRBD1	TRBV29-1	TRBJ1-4	CSGRDSFNEKLFF
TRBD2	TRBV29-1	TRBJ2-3	CSVETRSGRGPDTQYF
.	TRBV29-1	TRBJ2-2	CSHGTTRLGELFF
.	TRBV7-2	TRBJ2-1	CASSLLALEQFF
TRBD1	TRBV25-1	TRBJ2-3	CASGRGGDLSDTQYF
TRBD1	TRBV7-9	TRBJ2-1	CASSSGDRPYNEQFF
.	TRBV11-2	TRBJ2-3	CASSLRSRAGITDTQYF
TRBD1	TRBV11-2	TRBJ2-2	CASTRDRMNTGELFF
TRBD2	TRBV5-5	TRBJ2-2	CASSPSGRGTGELFF
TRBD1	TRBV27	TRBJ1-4	CASRGTGREKLFF
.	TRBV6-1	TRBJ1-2	CASSRGPNYGYTF
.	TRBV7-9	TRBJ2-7	CASSLEGVGEQYF
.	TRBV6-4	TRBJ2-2	CASSDSNLGAGELFF
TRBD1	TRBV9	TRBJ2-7	CANRGGTGAYEQYF
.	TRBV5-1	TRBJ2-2	CASSSTGTPYSFGELFF
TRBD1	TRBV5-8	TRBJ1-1	CASSLGDRGASEAFF
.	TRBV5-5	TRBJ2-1	CASSWDGSEQFF
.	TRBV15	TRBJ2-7	CATSRDGGLASYEQYF
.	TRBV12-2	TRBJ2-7	CARGSGLSSYEQYF
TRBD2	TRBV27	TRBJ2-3	CASSIRGEATDTQYF
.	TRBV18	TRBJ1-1	CASSPLQENTEAFF
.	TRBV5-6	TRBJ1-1	CASSLGRGGTEAFF
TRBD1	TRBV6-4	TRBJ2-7	CASSRDRGSYEQYF
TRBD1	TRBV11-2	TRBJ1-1	CASSRGQGKGAEAFF
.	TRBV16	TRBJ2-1	CASSQTVPIYNEQFF
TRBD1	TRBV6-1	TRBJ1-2	CASSGWTGETSNYGYTF
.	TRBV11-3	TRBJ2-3	CASSSDSVDTQYF
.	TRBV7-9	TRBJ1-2	CASSQPLYYGYTF
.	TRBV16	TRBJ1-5	CASSSGVFNQPQHF
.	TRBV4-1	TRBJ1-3	CASSQARRNTIYF
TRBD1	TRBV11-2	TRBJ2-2	CASSSQTGASGELFF
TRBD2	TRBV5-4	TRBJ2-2	CASSPGTSGSSGELFF
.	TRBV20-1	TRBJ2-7	CSARGSEQYF
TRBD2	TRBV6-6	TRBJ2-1	CASSSGTSGYNEQFF
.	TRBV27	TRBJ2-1	CASSFGWNSMDEQFF
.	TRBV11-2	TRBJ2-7	CASSSAHEQYF
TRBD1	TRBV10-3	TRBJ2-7	CAISDPTTGTGVEQYF
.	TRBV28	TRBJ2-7	CASSFSSFYEQYF
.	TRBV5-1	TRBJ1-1	CASSPRDELNTEAFF
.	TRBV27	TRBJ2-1	CASSFSTEWADEQFF